The sequence of this T cell receptor beta chain was determined in a study of Graves' ophthalmopathy and Graves' hyperthyroidism. General observations from the study: Among thyroid clonotypes expanded above 0.001 frequency, most also appeared in blood.

Using RNA transcripts, the TCR beta CDR3 regions were amplified. The first-round RT-PCR employed HTBI primers together with the Qiagen OneStep RT-PCR kit. A multiplex PCR was then performed as the second round. TCRdb passed the multiplex PCR reads through MiXCR, listing each CDR3 protein once. This table has about 600,000 distinct CDR3 sequences, just under 40% appearing once. Symptoms, serum thyroxine and TRAb, thyroid ultrasound, and orbital computed tomography formed the diagnostic basis. The J segment lost 7 bases and the V segment lost 8 bases, leaving 13 bases of the junction unmatched. This CDR3 is built from 15 residues. Germline V gives CDR1 SQVTM, CDR2 ANQGSEA. This clonotype has just one count. What it binds is not known.

This rearrangement joins TRBV29-1 to TRBJ2-7; 14 bases are shared with TRBD2. The receptor's source is an adult man with Graves' hyperthyroidism. Sequencing input: peripheral blood or thyroid tissue (not recorded which). The CDR3 DNA reads TGCAGCACTGTAATGGGACTAGCGGGAGCCCATGAGCAGTACTTC. Protein product: CSTVMGLAGAHEQYF.